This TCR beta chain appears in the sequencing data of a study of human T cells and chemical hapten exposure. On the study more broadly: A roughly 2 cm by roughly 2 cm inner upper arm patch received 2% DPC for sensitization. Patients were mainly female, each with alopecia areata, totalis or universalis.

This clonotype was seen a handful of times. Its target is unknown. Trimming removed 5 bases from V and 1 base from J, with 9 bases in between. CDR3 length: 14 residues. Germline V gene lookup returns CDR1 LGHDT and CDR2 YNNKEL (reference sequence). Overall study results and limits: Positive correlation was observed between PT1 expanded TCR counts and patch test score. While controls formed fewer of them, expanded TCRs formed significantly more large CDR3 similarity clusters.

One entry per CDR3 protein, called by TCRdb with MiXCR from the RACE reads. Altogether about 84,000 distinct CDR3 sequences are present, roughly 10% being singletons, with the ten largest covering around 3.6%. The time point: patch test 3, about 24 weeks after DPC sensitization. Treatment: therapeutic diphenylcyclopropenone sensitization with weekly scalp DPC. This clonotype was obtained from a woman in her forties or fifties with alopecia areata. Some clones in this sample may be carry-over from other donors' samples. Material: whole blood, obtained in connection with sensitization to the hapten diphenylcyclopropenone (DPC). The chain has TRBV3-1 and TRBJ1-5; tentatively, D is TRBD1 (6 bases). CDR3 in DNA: TGTGCCAGCAGCAAACAGGGAAGCAATCAGCCCCAGCATTTT. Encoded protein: CASSKQGSNQPQHF. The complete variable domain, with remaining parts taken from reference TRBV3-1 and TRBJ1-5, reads DTAVSQTPKYLVTQMGNDKSIKCEQNLGHDTMYWYKQDSKKFLKIMFSYNNKELIINETVPNRFSPKSPDKAHLNLHINSLELGDSAVYFCASSKQGSNQPQHFGDGTRLSIL.